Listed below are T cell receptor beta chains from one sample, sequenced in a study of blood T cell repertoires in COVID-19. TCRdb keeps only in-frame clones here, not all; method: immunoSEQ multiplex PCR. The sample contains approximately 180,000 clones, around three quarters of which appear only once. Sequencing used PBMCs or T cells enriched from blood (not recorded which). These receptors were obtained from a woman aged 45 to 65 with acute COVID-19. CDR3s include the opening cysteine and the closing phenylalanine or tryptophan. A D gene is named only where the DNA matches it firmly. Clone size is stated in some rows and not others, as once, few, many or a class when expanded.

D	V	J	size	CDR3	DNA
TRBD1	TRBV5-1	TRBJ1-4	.	CASSLDGQGVEKLFF	TGCGCCAGCAGCTTGGATGGACAGGGGGTTGAAAAACTGTTTTTT
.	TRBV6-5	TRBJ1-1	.	CASLGEPGQNTEAFF	TGTGCCAGCCTCGGAGAACCGGGACAGAACACTGAAGCTTTCTTT
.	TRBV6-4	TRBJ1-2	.	CASSRSGGANYGYTF	TGTGCCAGCAGCCGTTCTGGGGGCGCTAACTATGGCTACACCTTC
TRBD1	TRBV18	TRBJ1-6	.	CATTDRGNSPLHF	TGTGCCACCACGGACAGGGGGAATTCACCCCTCCACTTT
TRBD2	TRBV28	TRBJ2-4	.	CATNLQRGGAGNIQYF	TGTGCCACCAACCTCCAGCGGGGGGGCGCGGGAAACATTCAGTACTTC
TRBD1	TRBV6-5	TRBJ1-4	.	CASSRETGLNEKLFF	TGTGCCAGCAGTAGGGAGACAGGGCTTAATGAAAAACTGTTTTTT
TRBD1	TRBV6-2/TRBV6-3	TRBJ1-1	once	CASSHDRGVNTEAFF	TGTGCCAGCAGTCACGACAGGGGCGTGAACACTGAAGCTTTCTTT
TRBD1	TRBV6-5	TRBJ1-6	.	CASSLGDRQNSPLHF	TGTGCCAGCAGCCTAGGGGACAGGCAGAATTCACCCCTCCACTTT
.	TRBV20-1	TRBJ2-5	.	CSARREETQYF	TGCAGTGCTAGACGGGAAGAGACCCAGTACTTC
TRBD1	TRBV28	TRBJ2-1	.	CASSLLQGDNEQFF	TGTGCCAGCAGTTTATTGCAGGGGGACAATGAGCAGTTCTTC
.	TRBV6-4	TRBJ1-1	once	CASSEGGRSEAFF	TGTGCCAGCAGCGAAGGTGGGAGGTCTGAAGCTTTCTTT
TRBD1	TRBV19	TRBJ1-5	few	CASRQGDQPQHF	TGTGCCAGCAGACAGGGGGATCAGCCCCAGCATTTT
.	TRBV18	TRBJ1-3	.	CASSPTGATGNTIYF	TGTGCCAGCTCACCAACAGGAGCGACTGGAAACACCATATATTTT
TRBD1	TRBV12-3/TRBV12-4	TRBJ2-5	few	CASRTGIKETQYF	TGTGCCTCGCGGACAGGGATAAAAGAGACCCAGTACTTC
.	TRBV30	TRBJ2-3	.	CAWSVSQGGGTDTQYF	TGTGCCTGGAGTGTATCGCAGGGGGGTGGCACAGATACGCAGTATTTT
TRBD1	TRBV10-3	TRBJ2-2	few	CAIGQGIGNTGELFF	TGTGCCATAGGACAGGGGATAGGAAACACCGGGGAGCTGTTTTTT
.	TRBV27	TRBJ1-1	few	CASSSAREFTEAFF	TGTGCCAGCAGTTCTGCCAGGGAATTCACTGAAGCTTTCTTT
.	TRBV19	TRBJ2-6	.	CASRGTPYGSGANVLTF	TGTGCCAGTCGGGGGACTCCCTACGGGTCCGGGGCCAACGTCCTGACTTTC
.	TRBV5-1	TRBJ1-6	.	CASSLGGPDNSPLHF	TGCGCCAGCAGCTTGGGTGGGCCTGATAATTCACCCCTCCACTTT
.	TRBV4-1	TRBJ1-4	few	CASSQALSSEGFF	TGCGCCAGCAGCCAAGCACTTTCGAGTGAGGGTTTTTTT
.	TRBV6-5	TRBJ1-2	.	CASRVGAGYGYTF	TGTGCCAGCAGAGTCGGTGCTGGCTATGGCTACACCTTC
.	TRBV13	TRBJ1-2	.	CASSLLQGITYGYTF	TGTGCCAGCAGCTTACTACAGGGTATTACCTATGGCTACACCTTC
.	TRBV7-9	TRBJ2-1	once	CASSFESSYNEQFF	TGTGCCAGCAGCTTCGAGAGCTCCTACAATGAGCAGTTCTTC
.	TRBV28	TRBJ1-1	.	CASSPIRANTEAFF	TGTGCCAGCAGCCCGATCAGGGCGAACACTGAAGCTTTCTTT
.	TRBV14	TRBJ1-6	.	CASSPEGGSYNSPLHF	TGTGCCAGCAGCCCCGAGGGTGGCTCCTATAATTCACCCCTCCACTTT
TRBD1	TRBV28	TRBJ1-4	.	CASSLPLGTGDEKLFF	TGTGCCAGCAGCCTCCCCCTGGGGACAGGGGATGAAAAACTGTTTTTT
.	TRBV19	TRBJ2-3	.	CASSIGVRVRADTQYF	TGTGCCAGTAGTATAGGAGTGAGGGTAAGGGCAGATACGCAGTATTTT
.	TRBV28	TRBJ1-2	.	CASRRPGYGYTF	TGTGCCAGCAGGCGCCCCGGGTACGGCTACACCTTC
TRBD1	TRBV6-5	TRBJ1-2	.	CASSPTGDGGYGYTF	TGTGCCAGCAGCCCGACAGGGGATGGGGGTTATGGCTACACCTTC
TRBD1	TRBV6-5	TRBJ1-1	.	CASTGQGHSTEAFF	TGTGCCAGCACCGGACAGGGGCATTCAACTGAAGCTTTCTTT
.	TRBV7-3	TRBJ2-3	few	CASSHGTDTQYF	TGTGCCAGCAGCCATGGCACAGATACGCAGTATTTT
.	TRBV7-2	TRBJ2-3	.	CASSLGGSQLTDTQYF	TGTGCCAGCAGCTTAGGAGGGTCGCAACTGACAGATACGCAGTATTTT
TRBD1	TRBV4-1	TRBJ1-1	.	CASSPKDRGNTEAFF	TGCGCCAGCAGCCCGAAGGACAGGGGGAATACTGAAGCTTTCTTT
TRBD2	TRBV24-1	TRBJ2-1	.	CATGTSGALGNEQFF	TGTGCCACCGGGACTAGCGGGGCGTTGGGTAATGAGCAGTTCTTC
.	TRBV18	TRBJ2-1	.	CASSVFTGGHNEQFF	TGTGCCAGCTCAGTTTTCACGGGGGGCCACAATGAGCAGTTCTTC
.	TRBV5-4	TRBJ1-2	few	CASSLRQSNYGYTF	TGTGCCAGCAGCTTACGACAGAGTAACTATGGCTACACCTTC
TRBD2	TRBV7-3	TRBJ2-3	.	CASSPNPSSGGLEDTQYF	TGTGCCAGCAGCCCTAATCCCTCCAGCGGGGGGCTGGAAGATACGCAGTATTTT
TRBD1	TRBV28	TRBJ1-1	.	CASIARDSLLGGTEAFF	TGTGCCAGCATTGCGCGGGACAGTCTGCTCGGGGGCACTGAAGCTTTCTTT
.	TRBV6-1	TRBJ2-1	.	CASSEVPTSPYNEQFF	TGTGCCAGCAGTGAAGTACCCACTAGCCCCTACAATGAGCAGTTCTTC
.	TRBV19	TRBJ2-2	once	CASTHPRAGELFF	TGTGCCAGTACCCATCCTCGGGCCGGGGAGCTGTTTTTT
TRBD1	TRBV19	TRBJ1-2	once	CASSALPGQGTTNYGYTF	TGTGCCAGTAGTGCTCTTCCGGGACAGGGGACTACTAACTATGGCTACACCTTC
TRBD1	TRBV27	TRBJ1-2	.	CASSVRDSWAWGYTF	TGTGCCAGCAGTGTCCGGGACAGCTGGGCATGGGGCTACACCTTC
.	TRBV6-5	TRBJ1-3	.	CAKREPISGNTIYF	TGTGCCAAGAGGGAGCCGATTTCGGGAAACACCATATATTTT
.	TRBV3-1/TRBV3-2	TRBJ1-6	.	CASSSWAWKHSYNSPLHF	TGTGCCAGCAGTTCTTGGGCATGGAAACACTCCTATAATTCACCCCTCCACTTT
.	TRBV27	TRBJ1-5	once	CASSWGEGNQPQHF	TGTGCCAGCAGTTGGGGGGAGGGTAATCAGCCCCAGCATTTT
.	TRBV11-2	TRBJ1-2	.	CASSPRAASRYGYTF	TGTGCCAGCAGCCCACGCGCGGCCTCTAGGTATGGCTACACCTTC
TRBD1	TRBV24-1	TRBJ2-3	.	CATSDRDSRTDTQYF	TGTGCCACCAGTGACCGGGACAGCCGCACAGATACGCAGTATTTT
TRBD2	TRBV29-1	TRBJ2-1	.	CSVGRLAGGRNEQFF	TGCAGCGTTGGAAGACTAGCGGGGGGGCGGAATGAGCAGTTCTTC
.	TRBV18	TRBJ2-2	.	CASSPPSVTGELFF	TGTGCCAGCTCACCACCATCAGTCACCGGGGAGCTGTTTTTT
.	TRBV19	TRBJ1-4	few	CASSFRSGANEKLFF	TGTGCCAGTAGTTTCCGGAGTGGTGCTAATGAAAAACTGTTTTTT
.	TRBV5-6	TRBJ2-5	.	CASSLGGFRETQYF	TGTGCCAGCAGCTTGGGAGGGTTTCGGGAGACCCAGTACTTC
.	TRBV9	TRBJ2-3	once	CASSHSGPQRLRTDTQYF	TGTGCCAGCAGCCATTCCGGTCCCCAGAGGTTACGCACAGATACGCAGTATTTT
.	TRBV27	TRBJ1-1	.	CASSPVTDIYMNTEAFF	TGTGCCAGCAGTCCAGTGACGGACATATACATGAACACTGAAGCTTTCTTT
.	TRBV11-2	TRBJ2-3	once	CASSSGLGRASTDTQYF	TGTGCCAGCAGCTCGGGTTTAGGGCGGGCATCCACAGATACGCAGTATTTT